These 30 T cell receptor beta chains were sequenced from one sample in a study of blood T cell repertoires in COVID-19. The assay was immunoSEQ multiplex PCR, and TCRdb's table has in-frame clones only and misses some. The sample includes over 200,000 clones, more than 70% of them seen just once. The specimen was peripheral blood. The receptors shown here come from a woman between 50 and 59 years old with acute or convalescent COVID-19.

This clone has a handful of counts. The rearrangement uses TRBV6-5 and TRBJ2-3, with D unresolved. V was cut by 4 bases and J by 6 bases, with 8 bases left in between. CDR1 MNHEY and CDR2 SVGAGI come from the germline V gene. CDR3 length equals 12 residues. CDR3 amino acids: CASSSTSDTQYF. The CDR3 DNA is TGTGCCAGCAGTTCAACATCCGATACGCAGTATTTT.

The chain recombines TRBV28 with TRBJ1-2, with 10 bases that match TRBD1. The germline V gene has CDR1 MDHEN and CDR2 SYDVKM. This CDR3 has 15 amino acids. V lost 6 bases and J lost 1; bases outside the gene matches: 5. The CDR3 nucleotides read TGTGCCAGCAGCGGGGGGACAGGGGTTAACTATGGCTACACCTTC. Protein product: CASSGGTGVNYGYTF.

The chain uses TRBV11-3 and TRBJ1-3, with D uncertain. There are 12 residues in the CDR3. Germline CDR1 reads SGHNT; CDR2 reads YENEEA. V gave up 5 bases and J gave up 3 bases, with 5 bases separating them. CDR3 residues: CASSPFGNTIYF. In nucleotides, the CDR3 is TGTGCCAGCAGCCCATTTGGAAACACCATATATTTT. Combining the CDR3 with reference TRBV11-3 and TRBJ1-3 gives the whole variable domain EAGVVQSPRYKIIEKKQPVAFWCNPISGHNTLYWYLQNLGQGPELLIRYENEEAVDDSQLPKDRFSAERLKGVDSTLKIQPAELGDSAVYLCASSPFGNTIYFGEGSWLTVV.

The rearrangement joins TRBV24-1 to TRBJ1-2; no clear D gene. The CDR3 is 13 amino acids. The V end lost 3 bases, the J end lost 6 bases, and 10 bases lay between the germline ends. Germline CDR1 reads KGHDR; CDR2 reads SFDVKD. CDR3 coding DNA: TGTGCCACCAGTGATGCGACAATCCATGGCTACACCTTC. It encodes CATSDATIHGYTF.

The chain uses TRBV5-1 and TRBJ2-7; 8 bases map to TRBD1. This CDR3 contains 14 residues. Germline trimming cut 7 bases from V and 8 bases from J; bases unmatched to any gene: 14. Germline-derived CDR1 and CDR2 are SGHRS and YFSETQ. The DNA for the CDR3 is TGCGCCAGCTCCGGAGGCGCACAGGGGGAGAAGCAGTACTTC. Translated: CASSGGAQGEKQYF. Complete variable domain (other parts from reference TRBV5-1 and TRBJ2-7): KAGVTQTPRYLIKTRGQQVTLSCSPISGHRSVSWYQQTPGQGLQFLFEYFSETQRNKGNFPGRFSGRQFSNSRSEMNVSTLELGDSALYLCASSGGAQGEKQYFGPGTRLTVT.

This clone came up once. The V and J genes are TRBV5-1 and TRBJ1-4; 10 nucleotides match TRBD1. Germline CDR1 SGHRS, CDR2 YFSETQ. This CDR3 comprises 14 residues. The V and J ends lost 4 bases and 7 bases, in that order; junction bases with no gene match: 4. CDR3 sequence (DNA): TGCGCCAGCAGCCGGACAGGGGGAGTTGAAAAACTGTTTTTT. It encodes CASSRTGGVEKLFF.

This clone was counted between two and nine times. The chain joins TRBV24-1 to TRBJ2-3; D gene ambiguous. CDR1 is KGHDR, CDR2 SFDVKD, per germline. This CDR3 region has 15 residues. Trimming removed 5 bases from V and 1 base from J, with 12 bases in between. The CDR3: CATSGSAARTDTQYF. CDR3 DNA sequence: TGTGCCACCAGTGGGAGTGCGGCCCGCACAGATACGCAGTATTTT.

The rearrangement links TRBV30 to TRBJ1-6, with a weak D call TRBD1 (6 bases). CDR1 and CDR2 (germline): GTSNPN, SVGIG (reference sequence). Trimming removed 5 bases from V and 1 base from J, with 6 bases in between. The CDR3 consists of 13 residues. The CDR3 is CAWGQSYNSPLHF. CDR3 in DNA: TGTGCCTGGGGACAGTCCTATAATTCACCCCTCCACTTT. Based on the CDR3 plus reference TRBV30 and TRBJ1-6, the full variable domain is SQTIHQWPATLVQPVGSPLSLECTVEGTSNPNLYWYRQAAGRGLQLLFYSVGIGQISSEVPQNLSASRPQDRQFILSSKKLLLSDSGFYLCAWGQSYNSPLHFGNGTRLTVT.

The chain is built from TRBV28 and TRBJ1-2; 7 bases fit TRBD1. This CDR3 region has 16 residues. Per the germline V gene, CDR1 is MDHEN and CDR2 is SYDVKM. With V trimmed by 4 bases and J by 0 bases, 8 bases remained unmatched. CDR3 nucleotides: TGTGCCAGCAGTTCCGCGGGACAGAGCGCTAACTATGGCTACACCTTC. It specifies CASSSAGQSANYGYTF.

V gene TRBV23-1 combines with J gene TRBJ2-7; TRBD2 matches 12 bases. TRBV23-1 is an ORF; its function is uncertain. With V trimmed by 0 bases and J by 7 bases, 7 bases remained unmatched. This CDR3 spans 16 amino acids. CDR3 sequence (DNA): TGCGCCAGCAGTCAATCGGCCCTAGCGGGAGGGGGGGAGCAGTACTTC. As protein: CASSQSALAGGGEQYF.

The gene calls are TRBV19 and TRBJ2-1, with TRBD2 identical over 9 bases. Trimming cost V 3 bases and J 6 bases; bases outside gene matches: 9. The CDR3 is 16 amino acids. CDR1 LNHDA and CDR2 SQIVND come from the germline V gene (reference sequence). CDR3 loop: CASSIGAGGTSNEQFF. As DNA, the CDR3 is TGTGCCAGTAGTATCGGTGCGGGAGGGACGAGCAATGAGCAGTTCTTC.

CDR3 nucleotide sequence: TGTGCCAGCAGCAGAGGACAGATCTACGAGCAGTACTTC. The encoded protein is CASSRGQIYEQYF. The chain carries TRBV7-8 and TRBJ2-7; D possibly corresponds to TRBD1 (6 bases). CDR3 length equals 13 residues. Germline loops: CDR1 SGHVS, CDR2 FQNEAQ. V gave up 5 bases and J gave up 3 bases, with 11 bases separating them.

The table lists this clone with a count of one. The genes are TRBV18 and TRBJ1-3; perhaps TRBD1 as D (5 bases). The CDR3 totals 17 residues. Trimming removed 0 bases from V and 0 bases from J, with 12 bases in between. CDR1 is KGHSH, CDR2 LQKENI, per germline. The CDR3 spells CASSPPVFGGSGNTIYF. The CDR3, as DNA: TGTGCCAGCTCACCACCGGTTTTCGGGGGCTCTGGAAACACCATATATTTT.

J is TRBJ1-6 and V is TRBV9; unclear D gene. Germline-derived CDR1 and CDR2 are SGDLS and YYNGEE. V was shortened by 0 bases and J by 12 bases, with 10 bases between the two germline ends. This CDR3 is 13 amino acids long. CDR3: CASSVGGSRPLHF. CDR3 DNA sequence: TGTGCCAGCAGCGTAGGTGGCAGTCGACCCCTCCACTTT.

The chain joins TRBV3-1 (or the pseudogene TRBV3-2) to TRBJ1-4; D is uncertain. The CDR3 has 13 amino acids. Trimming pared 0 bases from V and 5 bases from J, leaving 4 bases between. The V gene's germline CDR1 is LGHDT and CDR2 YNNKEL (reference sequence). In DNA form, the CDR3 reads TGTGCCAGCAGCCAAGACAGAAATGAAAAACTGTTTTTT. This gives the protein CASSQDRNEKLFF.

The chain employs TRBV6-5 and TRBJ2-7; TRBD1 aligns across 7 bases. This CDR3 has 13 residues. The J segment lost 2 bases and the V segment lost 7 bases, leaving 5 bases of the junction unmatched. In germline, CDR1 is MNHEY, CDR2 SVGAGI. CDR3 in amino acids: CASTRDRTYEQYF. In nucleotides, the CDR3 is TGTGCCAGCACCAGGGACAGAACCTACGAGCAGTACTTC.

The V call is TRBV19, the J call TRBJ1-3; D is ambiguous. Germline assignment: CDR1 LNHDA and CDR2 SQIVND (reference sequence). CDR3 length: 16 amino acids. The V and J ends lost 5 bases and 0 bases respectively, with 14 bases between them. The CDR3 here is CASSPFGESSGNTIYF. The CDR3 DNA is TGTGCCAGTAGTCCGTTCGGGGAGAGCTCTGGAAACACCATATATTTT.

The chain employs TRBV11-1 and TRBJ1-1, with 11 bases matching TRBD1. The germline V gene has CDR1 SGHAT and CDR2 FQDESV (reference sequence). V was pared by 0 bases and J by 6 bases, with 3 bases of the junction left unmatched. The CDR3 covers 15 residues. CDR3 residues: CASSLAPGQGAEAFF. CDR3 bases: TGTGCCAGCAGCTTAGCTCCGGGACAGGGGGCTGAAGCTTTCTTT.

The chain joins TRBV28 to TRBJ1-3; 8 positions agree with TRBD1. The CDR3 covers 15 residues. V dropped 5 bases and J dropped 4; count of bases not matched to a gene: 7. Per the germline V gene, CDR1 is MDHEN and CDR2 is SYDVKM. The CDR3 sequence: CASSTPAGGGNTIYF. Here the CDR3 DNA reads TGTGCCAGCAGTACGCCCGCAGGGGGCGGAAACACCATATATTTT.

V is TRBV7-2 and J is TRBJ2-5; TRBD1 might be the D (5 bases). This CDR3 is 15 amino acids long. Trimming pared 5 bases from V and 5 bases from J, leaving 18 bases between. Germline V lookup: CDR1 SGHTA, CDR2 FQGNSA. The DNA for the CDR3 is TGTGCCAGCAGCAAAGGGATTGGGGCGCGGGAGACCCAGTACTTC. Translating it yields CASSKGIGARETQYF.

The chain combines TRBV30 with TRBJ1-5; 7 nucleotides align to TRBD1. The CDR3 runs 15 residues. Germline V gene sequence: CDR1 GTSNPN, CDR2 SVGIG (reference sequence). Trimming removed 2 bases from V and 3 bases from J; junction bases left unmatched: 7. DNA for the CDR3: TGTGCCTGGAGTACCAGGGGGATCCTCAATCAGCCCCAGCATTTT. Translation gives CAWSTRGILNQPQHF.

V and J are TRBV7-7 and TRBJ2-2; 8 nucleotides align to TRBD2. V trimming: 1 base; J trimming: 2 bases; junction bases outside the gene matches: 3. Germline loops: CDR1 SSHAT, CDR2 FNYEAQ (reference sequence). This CDR3 region has 16 residues. The CDR3 here is CASSLGLAQNTGELFF. Written as DNA, the CDR3 is TGTGCCAGCAGCTTAGGACTAGCGCAAAACACCGGGGAGCTGTTTTTT.

The chain uses TRBV5-1 and TRBJ2-3; 11 nucleotides align to TRBD2. CDR1 SGHRS and CDR2 YFSETQ come from the germline V gene. V shed 1 base and J 1 base; nucleotides not matched to a gene: 2. The CDR3 is 16 amino acids. CDR3 amino acids: CASSLQLAGGTDTQYF. CDR3 DNA: TGCGCCAGCAGCTTGCAACTAGCGGGGGGCACAGATACGCAGTATTTT.

This chain joins TRBV27 and TRBJ2-1; 8 nucleotides agree with TRBD2. This CDR3 contains 15 residues. Trimming cost V 5 bases and J 8 bases; bases outside gene matches: 11. Germline V gives CDR1 MNHEY, CDR2 SMNVEV (reference sequence). In DNA, the CDR3 is TGTGCCAGCAGTCCCATTTTTAGCGGGAAAGATGAGCAGTTCTTC. Translation: CASSPIFSGKDEQFF.

This chain uses TRBV30 with TRBJ2-5, with 9 bases that match TRBD2. The V segment lost 4 bases and the J segment 9 bases; nucleotides outside the gene matches: 12. From germline, CDR1 is GTSNPN and CDR2 SVGIG (reference sequence). This CDR3 has 14 amino acids. CDR3 in amino acids: CAWIPHSGSRAQYF. The CDR3 DNA reads as TGTGCCTGGATCCCCCATAGCGGGAGTCGAGCCCAGTACTTC.

In its sample, this clone was seen once. The V and J genes are TRBV24-1 and TRBJ2-1; TRBD2 matches 11 bases. The CDR3 totals 16 residues. Germline V lookup: CDR1 KGHDR, CDR2 SFDVKD. Trimming removed 4 bases from V and 7 bases from J; junction bases left unmatched: 8. CDR3 sequence reads: CATSETKRLAGNEQFF. CDR3 in DNA: TGTGCCACCAGTGAAACTAAACGACTAGCGGGAAATGAGCAGTTCTTC.

The chain uses TRBV27 and TRBJ1-1; tentatively, D is TRBD1 (5 bases). This CDR3 has 13 amino acids. The germline V gene encodes CDR1 MNHEY and CDR2 SMNVEV (reference sequence). The ends were cut back, 6 bases at V and 3 bases at J, with 11 bases in the middle. The CDR3 is CASRSTAYTEAFF. Here the CDR3 DNA reads TGTGCCAGCAGATCGACAGCGTACACTGAAGCTTTCTTT.

The V and J genes are TRBV6-5 and TRBJ2-5; weak D call: TRBD1 (5 bases). Germline V gene data show CDR1 as MNHEY and CDR2 as SVGAGI. This CDR3 comprises 16 residues. The germline V and J ends were trimmed by 4 bases and 4 bases, with 19 bases remaining between them. CDR3 DNA: TGTGCCAGCAGTTGGTCAAGATGGGGCCGTGGAGAGACCCAGTACTTC. Protein: CASSWSRWGRGETQYF.

The chain is built from TRBV24-1 and TRBJ1-1; 9 bases are a match to TRBD1. The CDR3 length is 13 residues. The germline V gene has CDR1 KGHDR and CDR2 SFDVKD. Trimming took 7 bases from V and 3 from J; bases not matched to a gene: 2. The CDR3 DNA follows: TGTGCCACCAGAGACAGGGGGGACACTGAAGCTTTCTTT. Amino acid sequence: CATRDRGDTEAFF.

V and J are TRBV10-3 and TRBJ1-2; weak D call: TRBD1 (5 bases). Trimming left V 7 bases short and J 0 bases short, with 12 bases between. CDR3 length equals 14 residues. Looked up from germline, CDR1 is ENHRY and CDR2 is SYGVKD. CDR3 residues: CAINSDTTNYGYTF. The CDR3 DNA sequence: TGTGCCATCAACTCGGACACAACTAACTATGGCTACACCTTC.